This record covers a single T cell receptor beta chain. This CDR3 spans 14 amino acids. Trimming removed 2 bases at V and 4 bases at J, with 11 bases between. Reverse transcription of roughly 0.5 to 1 ug RNA was carried out with random hexamers. An immunoSEQ multiplex PCR amplified TCR beta CDR3 over 54 Vbeta and 13 Jbeta. TCRdb re-called the immunoSEQ multiplex PCR reads with MiXCR, one entry per CDR3 protein. The table has 170,000 or so distinct CDR3 sequences, 94% seen once. These data originate in a study of CD8 T cells in Susac syndrome. The authors sequenced TCR beta from blood CD8+ and CD4+ T cells.

This chain uses TRBV12-3 or TRBV12-4 with TRBJ1-1, with D hard to call. Sequencing was performed on CD4+ T cells from PBMCs. The clonotype originates from a human donor with Susac syndrome. CDR3 DNA sequence: TGTGCCAGCAGTTTATTTGCCGAGGCCACTGAAGCTTTCTTT. This sequence encodes CASSLFAEATEAFF.